This T cell receptor beta chain stems from a study of control samples from healthy donors and cancer patients. TCRdb keeps only in-frame clones here, not all; method: immunoSEQ multiplex PCR. This sample has some 64,000 clones, with 80% to 90% found just once. In germline, CDR1 is LGHNA, CDR2 YSLEER. The CDR3 is 17 amino acids. With 3 bases removed from V and 0 bases from J, the gap between germline ends came to 12 bases. This receptor was taken from a woman between 50 and 59 years old with head and neck cancer. Source material: PBMCs. This rearrangement joins TRBV4-3 to TRBJ2-6; D not resolved. CDR3 sequence reads: CASSQVGFHSGANVLTF. The CDR3 bases are TGCGCCAGCAGCCAGGTGGGGTTCCACTCTGGGGCCAACGTCCTGACTTTC.